These 21 T cell receptor beta chains were sequenced from one sample in a study of tumor-infiltrating lymphocytes in primary liver carcinoma. Bulk tissue was left unsorted, and RNA and DNA were co-extracted from around 18-30 mg of it. The researchers produced TCR beta cDNA from approximately 540 ng total RNA with a constant-region primer. Libraries covering TCR beta were generated through three nested multiplex PCR rounds (using a slightly modified ARM-PCR). The first two PCR rounds, roughly 9 cycles each, used TRBV1-TRBV30 forward primers and a C-beta reverse primer. TCRdb processed the multiplex PCR reads anew with MiXCR; each CDR3 protein has one entry. The sample records some 87,000 distinct CDR3 sequences, 55% to 75% being singletons. The specimen was tumor-adjacent normal liver tissue. The source is a man aged 35-49 years with primary liver carcinoma and hepatitis B virus infection.

On this clonotype itself: An end of the junction does not agree with germline; a read error may underlie this. The CDR3 here is CASSLGRGLAYGQYF. Written as DNA, the CDR3 is TGTGCCAGCAGCTTGGGCAGGGGGTTAGCCTACGGGCAGTACTTC. This chain links TRBV5-4 with TRBJ2-7, with TRBD1 matching 7 bases. This CDR3 comprises 15 residues. From germline, CDR1 is SGHNT and CDR2 YYREEE (reference sequence). The whole variable domain, filled in from reference TRBV5-4 and TRBJ2-7, reads ETGVTQSPTHLIKTRGQQVTLRCSSQSGHNTVSWYQQALGQGPQFIFQYYREEENGRGNFPPRFSGLQFPNYSSELNVNALELDDSALYLCASSLGRGLAYGQYFGPGTRLTVT.

The chain combines TRBV10-3 with TRBJ2-2; D uncertain. There are 17 residues in the CDR3. Germline-derived CDR1 and CDR2 are ENHRY and SYGVKD. Trimming removed 6 bases from V and 3 bases from J, with 20 bases in between. The CDR3 protein is CAIRSPDEAPYTGELFF. The CDR3 DNA is TGTGCCATCAGAAGTCCAGACGAGGCTCCGTACACCGGGGAGCTGTTTTTT.

The chain joins TRBV5-1 to TRBJ2-7; possibly TRBD1 for D (5 bases). The V gene lost 0 bases and the J gene lost 0 bases, with 10 bases spanning the gap. The germline V gene encodes CDR1 SGHRS and CDR2 YFSETQ. The CDR3 spans 15 residues. In DNA form, the CDR3 reads TGCGCCAGCAGCTTGGGGGCAGGGTCCTCCTACGAGCAGTACTTC. Its protein is CASSLGAGSSYEQYF.

Remarks on this clonotype: This could be a read error, since a much larger clone is one nucleotide away. V and J are TRBV6-1 and TRBJ2-1; weak D call: TRBD1 (5 bases). The CDR3 is 13 amino acids. With 8 bases removed from V and 10 bases from J, the gap between germline ends came to 18 bases. CDR1 MNHNS and CDR2 SASEGT come from the germline V gene. In DNA form, the CDR3 reads TGTGCCAGCGGTGGCCAGGGTGTCTGGGAGCAGTTCTTC. Translating gives CASGGQGVWEQFF.

Comments on this clonotype: One end of the junction is discordant with germline, which a read error may explain. The genes are TRBV11-2 and TRBJ2-6, with TRBD2 identical over 11 bases. Germline V CDR1 and CDR2: SGHAT, FQNNGV. The CDR3 runs to 19 residues. Here the CDR3 reads CASSSGLAGFFSGANVLSF. The CDR3 DNA reads TGTGCCAGCAGCTCCGGACTAGCGGGTTTCTTCTCTGGAGCCAACGTCCTGAGTTTC.

The chain uses TRBV20-1 and TRBJ2-4, with D tentatively TRBD1 (6 bases). The CDR3 extends over 13 amino acids. The germline V gene has CDR1 DFQATT and CDR2 SNEGSKA (reference sequence). With 6 bases removed from V and 5 bases from J, the gap between germline ends came to 14 bases. The CDR3 region is CSAMTTGENIQYF. DNA of the CDR3: TGCAGTGCCATGACGACAGGAGAAAACATTCAGTACTTC.

Concerning this clonotype itself: The junction and the germline gene differ at one end; a read error may be behind it. The chain couples TRBV11-2 to TRBJ2-1; TRBD2 aligns across 9 bases. Germline values: CDR1 SGHAT, CDR2 FQNNGV. The CDR3 totals 15 residues. CDR3 nucleotides: TGTGCCAGAAGCATGCTAGCGGGGTCGGGGGATGAGCGGTTCTTC. Its protein is CARSMLAGSGDERFF.

As concerns this clonotype: The CDR3 ends on some other residue instead of the conserved phenylalanine or tryptophan, so this is likely a read error. The V gene is TRBV11-2, the J gene TRBJ2-5, with 9 bases fitting TRBD1. The CDR3 runs 14 residues. Germline V CDR1 and CDR2: SGHAT, FQNNGV. The CDR3 sequence is CASSLGTGQEIQYY. The CDR3 nucleotides read TGTGCCAGCAGCTTGGGGACAGGGCAAGAGATCCAGTACTAC.

Only one count was recorded for this clonotype. The rearrangement links TRBV7-3 to TRBJ1-2; D is uncertain. CDR3 length: 13 residues. CDR1 and CDR2 from the germline V gene are SGHTA and FQGTGA. Trimming took off 5 bases at V and 4 bases at J, with 11 bases between the two ends. Written as DNA, the CDR3 is TGTGCCAGCAGCCCCGACGGAGGCTATGGCTACACCTTC. This sequence encodes CASSPDGGYGYTF.

The sample holds a few counts of this clonotype. The chain carries TRBV28 and TRBJ2-7; 10 positions agree with TRBD1. Losses at the gene ends were 8 bases for V and 6 bases for J; bases not matched to a gene: 13. There are 15 residues in the CDR3. CDR1 and CDR2 from the germline V gene are MDHEN and SYDVKM. In nucleotides, the CDR3 is TGTGCCAGCGCGACCTCGGGACAGGGGAAAATCGAGCAGTACTTC. Its translation is CASATSGQGKIEQYF.

This clonotype was recorded only once. V usage is TRBV5-1 and J usage is TRBJ2-2; D remains ambiguous. In germline, CDR1 is SGHRS, CDR2 YFSETQ. The CDR3 loop spans 16 amino acids. V was shortened by 2 bases and J by 1 base, with 12 bases between the two germline ends. CDR3 sequence: CASSFLAGENTGELFF. The CDR3 DNA reads TGCGCCAGCAGCTTCCTCGCTGGCGAGAACACCGGGGAGCTGTTTTTT.

This clonotype was seen more than once but under ten times. This rearrangement joins TRBV29-1 to TRBJ2-2; no reliable D call. Germline V gives CDR1 SQVTM, CDR2 ANQGSEA. V lost 4 bases and J 4 bases, leaving 4 bases between the germline ends. CDR3 length equals 11 residues. The CDR3 here is CSVGLTGELFF. For the CDR3, the DNA is TGCAGCGTTGGACTCACCGGGGAGCTGTTTTTT.

Notes on this clonotype: A junction end diverges from the germline sequence, so it may reflect a read error. The CDR3 here is CASSILAGGEQFF. CDR3 nucleotides: TGCGCCAGCAGCATATTAGCGGGAGGTGAGCAGTTCTTC. The chain links TRBV5-4 to TRBJ2-1, with 10 bases identical to TRBD2. CDR3 size: 13 residues. The germline V gene encodes CDR1 SGHNT and CDR2 YYREEE (reference sequence).

The chain joins TRBV24-1 to TRBJ2-6; D perhaps matches TRBD1 (5 bases). Trimming left V 10 bases short and J 2 bases short, with 11 bases between. This CDR3 comprises 14 residues. Looked up from germline, CDR1 is KGHDR and CDR2 is SFDVKD. In nucleotides, the CDR3 is TGTGCCACAAGTTGGGGCACTGGGGCCAACGTCCTGACTTTC. Its translation: CATSWGTGANVLTF.

The chain employs TRBV18 and TRBJ2-7, with 9 bases aligning to TRBD1. The junction had 2 bases not matched to a gene; V was cut back by 5 bases and J by 3 bases. Germline values: CDR1 KGHSH, CDR2 LQKENI. The CDR3 loop spans 13 amino acids. CDR3 in amino acids: CASSSTGGYEQYF. CDR3 DNA: TGTGCCAGCTCATCGACAGGGGGCTACGAGCAGTACTTC.

About this clonotype: A much bigger clone sits one base away, suggesting this may be a read error. This sequence joins TRBV5-6 and TRBJ1-1, with D unresolved. Per the germline V gene, CDR1 is SGHDT and CDR2 is YYEEEE. CDR3 length: 12 amino acids. CDR3 protein: CVSSLIDTEAFF. In nucleotides, the CDR3 is TGTGTCAGCAGCTTGATCGACACTGAAGCTTTCTTT.

Ten or more counts support this clonotype. The CDR3, as DNA: TGTGCCAGCTTCGACAGGGGGAATTCCGGGGAGCTGTTTTTT. Translating it yields CASFDRGNSGELFF. The chain carries TRBV6-6 and TRBJ2-2; TRBD1 matches 9 bases. The CDR3 has 14 amino acids. V was pared by 8 bases and J by 6 bases, with 7 bases of the junction left unmatched. Germline CDR1 is MNHNY and CDR2 is SVGAGI (reference sequence).

Notes on this clonotype: Germline is not matched at one junction end, which may reflect a read error. The chain has TRBV28 and TRBJ1-2; maybe TRBD1 (6 bases). CDR3 length equals 14 residues. Germline assignment: CDR1 MDHEN and CDR2 SYDVKM. The CDR3 DNA follows: TGTGCCAGCGGTTTATCGGGGGGCGACTATGGCTACACCTTC. Its translation is CASGLSGGDYGYTF.

This chain connects TRBV29-1 to TRBJ2-1, with 8 positions matching TRBD2. Trimming took 3 bases from V and 7 from J; bases not matched to a gene: 11. Germline V CDR1 and CDR2: SQVTM, ANQGSEA. The CDR3 covers 15 residues. CDR3 residues: CSVDTTGGGSNEQFF. CDR3 bases: TGCAGCGTTGACACGACGGGGGGGGGATCAAATGAGCAGTTCTTC.

This clonotype was seen once. A read error may account for a junction end that differs from germline. The V gene is TRBV29-1, the J gene TRBJ2-7; 7 nucleotides agree with TRBD1. CDR1 is SQVTM and CDR2 is ANQGSEA in the germline V gene. The CDR3 consists of 15 residues. This chain's CDR3 is CSVAVISGQPDEQFF. CDR3 nucleotide sequence: TGCAGCGTTGCTGTAATCTCGGGACAGCCAGACGAGCAGTTTTTC.

Concerning this clonotype: A much larger clone is a single base away; this may be a read error. The V and J genes are TRBV6-1 and TRBJ2-1; D possibly corresponds to TRBD1 (5 bases). The CDR3 is made up of 12 amino acids. Germline V gives CDR1 MNHNS, CDR2 SASEGT. The CDR3 region is CTSSEAGIEQFF. CDR3 bases: TGTACCAGCAGTGAAGCAGGGATTGAGCAGTTCTTC.